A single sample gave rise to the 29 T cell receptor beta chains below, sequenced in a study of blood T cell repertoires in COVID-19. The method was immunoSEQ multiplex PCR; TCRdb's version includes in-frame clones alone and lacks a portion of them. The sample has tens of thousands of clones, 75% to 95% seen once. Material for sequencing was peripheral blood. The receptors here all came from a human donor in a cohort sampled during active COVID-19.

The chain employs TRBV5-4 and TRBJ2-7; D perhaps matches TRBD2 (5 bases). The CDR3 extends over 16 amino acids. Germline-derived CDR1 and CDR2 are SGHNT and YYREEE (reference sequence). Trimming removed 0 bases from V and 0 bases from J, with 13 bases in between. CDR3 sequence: CASSLASRRSSYEQYF. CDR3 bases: TGTGCCAGCAGCTTGGCGAGTAGGAGGAGCTCCTACGAGCAGTACTTC.

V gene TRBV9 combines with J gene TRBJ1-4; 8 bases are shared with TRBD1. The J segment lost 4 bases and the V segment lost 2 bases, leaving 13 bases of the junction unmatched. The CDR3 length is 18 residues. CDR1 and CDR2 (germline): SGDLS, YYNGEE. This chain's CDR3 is CASSVGTGANTFNEKLFF. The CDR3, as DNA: TGTGCCAGCAGCGTCGGGACAGGCGCCAATACATTTAATGAAAAACTGTTTTTT. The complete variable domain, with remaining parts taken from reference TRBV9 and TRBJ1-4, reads DSGVTQTPKHLITATGQRVTLRCSPRSGDLSVYWYQQSLDQGLQFLIQYYNGEERAKGNILERFSAQQFPDLHSELNLSSLELGDSALYFCASSVGTGANTFNEKLFFGSGTQLSVL.

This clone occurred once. DNA for the CDR3: TGTGCCAGCAGTGTCGACAGGGGACCACGGCAAGAGACCCAGTACTTC. Translating it yields CASSVDRGPRQETQYF. The chain joins TRBV6-4 to TRBJ2-5; TRBD1 agrees at 8 bases. CDR1 and CDR2 (germline): MRHNA, SNTAGT. This CDR3 is built from 16 residues. The ends lost 4 bases at V and 2 bases at J; junction bases unmatched: 9.

The chain's CDR3 is CASRYYNEQFF. The CDR3 DNA follows: TGTGCCAGCAGGTACTACAATGAGCAGTTCTTC. This chain connects TRBV28 to TRBJ2-1; D is unclear. The CDR3 extends over 11 amino acids. V lost 6 bases and J 3 bases, leaving 3 bases between the germline ends. Germline V gene sequence: CDR1 MDHEN, CDR2 SYDVKM.

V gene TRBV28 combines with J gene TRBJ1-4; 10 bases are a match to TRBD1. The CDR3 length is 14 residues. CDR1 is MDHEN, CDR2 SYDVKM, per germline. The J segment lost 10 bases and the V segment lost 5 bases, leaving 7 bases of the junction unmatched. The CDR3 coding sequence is TGTGCCAGCAGTCTCCCGGGACAGGGGCGAAAACTGTTTTTT. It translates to CASSLPGQGRKLFF.

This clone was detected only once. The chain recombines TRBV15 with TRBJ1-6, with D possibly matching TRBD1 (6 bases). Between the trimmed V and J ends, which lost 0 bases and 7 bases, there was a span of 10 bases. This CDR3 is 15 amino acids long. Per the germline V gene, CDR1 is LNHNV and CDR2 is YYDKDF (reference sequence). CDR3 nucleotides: TGTGCCACCAGCAGAGATCAGGGGAGCAATTCACCCCTCCACTTT. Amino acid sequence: CATSRDQGSNSPLHF.

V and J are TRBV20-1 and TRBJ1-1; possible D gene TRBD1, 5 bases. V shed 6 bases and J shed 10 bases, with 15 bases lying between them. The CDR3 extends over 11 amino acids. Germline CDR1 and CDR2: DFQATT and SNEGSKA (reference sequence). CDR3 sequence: CSAIRVEGAFF. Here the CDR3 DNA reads TGCAGTGCAATCAGGGTGGAGGGAGCTTTCTTT.

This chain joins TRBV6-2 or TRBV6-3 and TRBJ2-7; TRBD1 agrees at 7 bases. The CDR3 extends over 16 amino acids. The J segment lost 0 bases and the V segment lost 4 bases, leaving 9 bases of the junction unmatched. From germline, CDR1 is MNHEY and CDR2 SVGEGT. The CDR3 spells CASSWKRTGDSYEQYF. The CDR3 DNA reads TGTGCCAGCAGTTGGAAAAGGACAGGCGACTCCTACGAGCAGTACTTC.

CDR3 sequence reads: CASRRQATYEQYF. CDR3 DNA: TGTGCCAGCAGGAGACAGGCCACCTACGAGCAGTACTTC. The chain couples TRBV6-6 to TRBJ2-7; weak D call: TRBD1 (6 bases). V lost 6 bases to trimming and J lost 2 bases, with 11 bases between them. CDR3 size: 13 residues. The germline CDR1 and CDR2 sequences are MNHNY and SVGAGI (reference sequence).

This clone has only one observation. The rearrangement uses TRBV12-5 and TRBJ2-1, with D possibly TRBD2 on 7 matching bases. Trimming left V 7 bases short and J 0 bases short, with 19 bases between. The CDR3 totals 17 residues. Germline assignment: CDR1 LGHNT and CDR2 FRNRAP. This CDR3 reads CASAPQGGGVSYNEQFF. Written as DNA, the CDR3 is TGTGCTAGTGCCCCGCAGGGCGGGGGCGTCTCCTACAATGAGCAGTTCTTC. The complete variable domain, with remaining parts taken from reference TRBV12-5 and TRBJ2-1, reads DARVTQTPRHKVTEMGQEVTMRCQPILGHNTVFWYRQTMMQGLELLAYFRNRAPLDDSGMPKDRFSAEMPDATLATLKIQPSEPRDSAVYFCASAPQGGGVSYNEQFFGPGTRLTVL.

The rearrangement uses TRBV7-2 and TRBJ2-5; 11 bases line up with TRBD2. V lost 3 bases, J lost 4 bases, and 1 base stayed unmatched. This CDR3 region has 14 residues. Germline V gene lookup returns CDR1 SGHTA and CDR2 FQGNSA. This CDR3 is CASSFSGRGETQYF. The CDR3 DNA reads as TGTGCCAGCAGCTTTAGCGGGAGGGGAGAGACCCAGTACTTC.

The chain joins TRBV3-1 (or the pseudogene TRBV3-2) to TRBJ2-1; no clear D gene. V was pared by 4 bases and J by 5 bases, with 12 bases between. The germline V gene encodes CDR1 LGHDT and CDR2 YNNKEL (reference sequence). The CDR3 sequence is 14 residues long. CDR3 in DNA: TGTGCCAGCAGCCGATCGGCAGGCCACAATGAGCAGTTCTTC. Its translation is CASSRSAGHNEQFF.

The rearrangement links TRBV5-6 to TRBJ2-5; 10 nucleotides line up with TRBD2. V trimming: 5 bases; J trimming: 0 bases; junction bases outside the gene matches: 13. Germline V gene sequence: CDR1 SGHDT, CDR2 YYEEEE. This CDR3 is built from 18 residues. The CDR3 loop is CASSQGLAEGGYQETQYF. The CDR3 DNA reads TGTGCCAGCAGTCAAGGACTAGCGGAGGGGGGGTACCAAGAGACCCAGTACTTC.

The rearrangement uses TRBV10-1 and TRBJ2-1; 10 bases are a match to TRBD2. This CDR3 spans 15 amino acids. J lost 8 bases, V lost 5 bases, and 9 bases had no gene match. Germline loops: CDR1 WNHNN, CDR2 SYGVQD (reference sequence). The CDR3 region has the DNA TGCGCCAGCAGTACCGGACTAGCGGTCCCCGATGAGCAGTTCTTC. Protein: CASSTGLAVPDEQFF.

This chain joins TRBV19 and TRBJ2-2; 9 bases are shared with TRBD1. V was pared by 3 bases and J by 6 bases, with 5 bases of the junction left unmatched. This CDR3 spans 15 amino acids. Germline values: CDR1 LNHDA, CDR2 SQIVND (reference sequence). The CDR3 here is CASSIGDRAAGELFF. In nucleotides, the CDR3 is TGTGCCAGTAGTATTGGGGACAGGGCGGCCGGGGAGCTGTTTTTT. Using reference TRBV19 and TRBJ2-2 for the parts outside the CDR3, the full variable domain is DGGITQSPKYLFRKEGQNVTLSCEQNLNHDAMYWYRQDPGQGLRLIYYSQIVNDFQKGDIAEGYSVSREKKESFPLTVTSAQKNPTAFYLCASSIGDRAAGELFFGEGSRLTVL.

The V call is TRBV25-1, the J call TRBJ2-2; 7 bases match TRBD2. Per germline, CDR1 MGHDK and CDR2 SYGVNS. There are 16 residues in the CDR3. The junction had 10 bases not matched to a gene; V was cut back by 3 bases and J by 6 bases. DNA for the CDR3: TGTGCCAGCAGTGAGGGCTCGGGAGGAAAATCCGGGGAGCTGTTTTTT. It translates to CASSEGSGGKSGELFF.

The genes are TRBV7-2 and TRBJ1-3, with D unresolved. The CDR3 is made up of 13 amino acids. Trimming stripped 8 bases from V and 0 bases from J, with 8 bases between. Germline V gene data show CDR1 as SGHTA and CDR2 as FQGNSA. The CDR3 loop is CASSPFSGNTIYF. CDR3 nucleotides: TGTGCCAGCTCCCCATTCTCTGGAAACACCATATATTTT.

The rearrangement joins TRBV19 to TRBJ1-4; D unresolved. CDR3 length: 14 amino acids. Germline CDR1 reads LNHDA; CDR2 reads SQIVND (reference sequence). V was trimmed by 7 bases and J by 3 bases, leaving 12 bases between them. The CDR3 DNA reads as TGTGCCAGTAATACGGGGTTTGCTAATGAAAAACTGTTTTTT. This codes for CASNTGFANEKLFF.

In DNA form, the CDR3 reads TGTGCCAGCAGCGGACAGCGAACTAACTATGGCTACACCTTC. This codes for CASSGQRTNYGYTF. The chain carries TRBV9 and TRBJ1-2; tentative D call: TRBD1 (5 bases). Germline V CDR1 and CDR2: SGDLS, YYNGEE. Trimming shortened V by 3 bases and J by 0 bases, and 9 bases separated the two germline ends. The CDR3 covers 14 residues.

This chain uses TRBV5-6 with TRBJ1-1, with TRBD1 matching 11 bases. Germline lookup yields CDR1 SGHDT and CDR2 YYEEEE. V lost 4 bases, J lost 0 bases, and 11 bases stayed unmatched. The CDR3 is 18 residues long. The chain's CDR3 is CASSGGQGADNMNTEAFF. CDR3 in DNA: TGTGCCAGCAGCGGAGGACAGGGGGCGGATAATATGAACACTGAAGCTTTCTTT.

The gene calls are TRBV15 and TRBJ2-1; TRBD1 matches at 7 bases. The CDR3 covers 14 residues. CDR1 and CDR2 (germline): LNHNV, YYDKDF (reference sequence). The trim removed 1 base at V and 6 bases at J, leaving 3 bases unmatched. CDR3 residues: CATSRGGTANEQFF. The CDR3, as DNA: TGTGCCACCAGCAGAGGGGGGACAGCCAATGAGCAGTTCTTC. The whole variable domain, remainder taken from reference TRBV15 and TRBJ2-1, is DAMVIQNPRYQVTQFGKPVTLSCSQTLNHNVMYWYQQKSSQAPKLLFHYYDKDFNNEADTPDNFQSRRPNTSFCFLDIRSPGLGDTAMYLCATSRGGTANEQFFGPGTRLTVL.

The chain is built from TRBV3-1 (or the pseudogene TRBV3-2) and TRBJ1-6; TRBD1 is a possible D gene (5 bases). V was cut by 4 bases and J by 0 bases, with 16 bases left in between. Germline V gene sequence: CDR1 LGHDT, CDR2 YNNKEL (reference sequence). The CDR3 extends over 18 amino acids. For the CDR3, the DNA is TGTGCCAGCAGCCCCTATAGGGACGGGAGCTCCTATAATTCACCCCTCCACTTT. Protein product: CASSPYRDGSSYNSPLHF.

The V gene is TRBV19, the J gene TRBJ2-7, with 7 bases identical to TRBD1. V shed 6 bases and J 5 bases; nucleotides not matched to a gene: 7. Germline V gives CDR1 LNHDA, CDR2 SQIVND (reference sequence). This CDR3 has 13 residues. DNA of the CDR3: TGTGCCAGTAGAAGACAGGGTTTCAACGAGCAGTACTTC. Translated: CASRRQGFNEQYF. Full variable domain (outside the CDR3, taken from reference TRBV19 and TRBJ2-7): DGGITQSPKYLFRKEGQNVTLSCEQNLNHDAMYWYRQDPGQGLRLIYYSQIVNDFQKGDIAEGYSVSREKKESFPLTVTSAQKNPTAFYLCASRRQGFNEQYFGPGTRLTVT.

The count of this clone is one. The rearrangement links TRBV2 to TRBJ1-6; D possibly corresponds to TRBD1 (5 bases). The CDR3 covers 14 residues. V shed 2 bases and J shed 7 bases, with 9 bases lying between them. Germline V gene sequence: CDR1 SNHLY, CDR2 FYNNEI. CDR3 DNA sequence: TGTGCCAGCAGTGAATTTCGGACAAATTCACCCCTCCACTTT. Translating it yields CASSEFRTNSPLHF.

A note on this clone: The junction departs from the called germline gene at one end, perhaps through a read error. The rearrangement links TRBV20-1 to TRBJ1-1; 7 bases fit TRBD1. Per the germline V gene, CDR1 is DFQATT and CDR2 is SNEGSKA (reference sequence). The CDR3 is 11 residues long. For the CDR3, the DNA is TGCAGTGCTAGACCACAGGGGACGGGGGTCTTT. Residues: CSARPQGTGVF.

CDR3 residues: CASSLEGQGEQFF. The CDR3 region has the DNA TGCGCCAGCAGCTTGGAAGGACAGGGAGAGCAGTTCTTC. The chain links TRBV5-1 to TRBJ2-1; the match to TRBD1 covers 8 bases. The ends lost 0 bases at V and 10 bases at J; junction bases unmatched: 3. CDR3 length equals 13 residues. Germline assignment: CDR1 SGHRS and CDR2 YFSETQ. The full variable domain, in which reference TRBV5-1 and TRBJ2-1 provide the parts outside the CDR3, is KAGVTQTPRYLIKTRGQQVTLSCSPISGHRSVSWYQQTPGQGLQFLFEYFSETQRNKGNFPGRFSGRQFSNSRSEMNVSTLELGDSALYLCASSLEGQGEQFFGPGTRLTVL.

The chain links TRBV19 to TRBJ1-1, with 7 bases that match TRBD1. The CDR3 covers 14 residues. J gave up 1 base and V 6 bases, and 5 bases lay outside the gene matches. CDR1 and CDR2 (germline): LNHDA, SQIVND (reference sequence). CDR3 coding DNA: TGTGCCAGTAGGGCAGGACAGGAGAACACTGAAGCTTTCTTT. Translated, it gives CASRAGQENTEAFF. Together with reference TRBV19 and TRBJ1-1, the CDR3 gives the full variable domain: DGGITQSPKYLFRKEGQNVTLSCEQNLNHDAMYWYRQDPGQGLRLIYYSQIVNDFQKGDIAEGYSVSREKKESFPLTVTSAQKNPTAFYLCASRAGQENTEAFFGQGTRLTVV.

The CDR3 here is CASSLRLAGGKSTGELFF. In nucleotides, the CDR3 is TGTGCCAGCAGCTTACGACTAGCGGGAGGGAAAAGCACCGGGGAGCTGTTTTTT. This chain connects TRBV13 to TRBJ2-2; 14 bases map to TRBD2. The CDR3 covers 18 residues. With V trimmed by 2 bases and J by 4 bases, 6 bases remained unmatched. Germline V gene lookup returns CDR1 PRHDT and CDR2 FYEKMQ (reference sequence).

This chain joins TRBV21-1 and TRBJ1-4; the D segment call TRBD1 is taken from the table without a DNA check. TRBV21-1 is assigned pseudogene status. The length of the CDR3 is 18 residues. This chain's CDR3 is CASSKEWEGAKTNEKLFF. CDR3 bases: TGTGCCAGCAGCAAAGAGTGGGAAGGGGCCAAGACTAATGAAAAACTGTTTTTT.